The TCR beta chain under discussion was sequenced for a study of cytomegalovirus exposure and HLA in healthy donors. Study outcomes and limitations: TCR clusters originating in the first cohort tended to co-occur in the 100 to 150 validation repertoires, according to a later analysis. Most TCRs appeared rarely, but some public TCRs recurred in many donors.

The table came from immunoSEQ multiplex PCR; TCRdb's copy has only in-frame clones and leaves some out. The sample holds 95,000 to 150,000 clones, 90% to 96% seen once. The germline V gene encodes CDR1 SGHAT and CDR2 FQNNGV. This CDR3 has 15 residues. V lost 2 bases to trimming and J lost 14 bases; unmatched junction nucleotides: 8. A remark on this clone: Antigen: not known.

Input material: PBMCs. The sequence was collected from a young man in good health and CMV-seronegative. The rearrangement links TRBV11-2 to TRBJ2-1; 14 bases are shared with TRBD2. The CDR3 region is CASSLSPGLAGEKFF. The CDR3 DNA reads TGTGCCAGCAGCTTAAGCCCGGGACTAGCGGGAGAAAAGTTCTTC.